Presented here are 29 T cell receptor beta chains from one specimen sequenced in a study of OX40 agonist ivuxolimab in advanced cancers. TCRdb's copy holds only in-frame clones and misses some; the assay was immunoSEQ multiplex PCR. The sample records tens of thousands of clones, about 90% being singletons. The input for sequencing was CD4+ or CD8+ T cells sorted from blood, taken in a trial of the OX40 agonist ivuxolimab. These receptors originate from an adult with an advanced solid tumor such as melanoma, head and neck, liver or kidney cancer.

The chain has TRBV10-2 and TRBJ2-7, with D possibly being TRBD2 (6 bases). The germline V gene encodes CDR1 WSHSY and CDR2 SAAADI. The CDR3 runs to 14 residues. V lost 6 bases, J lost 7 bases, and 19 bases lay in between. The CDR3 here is CASSRRRSRGEQYF. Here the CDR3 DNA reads TGCGCCAGCAGCCGGAGGAGGTCCCGGGGGGAGCAGTACTTC.

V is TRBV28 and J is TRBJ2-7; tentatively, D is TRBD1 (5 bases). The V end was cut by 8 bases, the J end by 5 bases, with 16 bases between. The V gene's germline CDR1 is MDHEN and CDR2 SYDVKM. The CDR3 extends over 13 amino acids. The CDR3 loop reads CASRESGADEQYF. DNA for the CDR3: TGTGCCAGCCGCGAAAGTGGGGCCGACGAGCAGTACTTC.

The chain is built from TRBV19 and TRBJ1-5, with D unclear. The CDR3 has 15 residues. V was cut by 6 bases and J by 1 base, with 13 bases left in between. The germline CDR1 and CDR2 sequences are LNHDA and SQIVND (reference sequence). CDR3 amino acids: CASRGTGGSNQPQHF. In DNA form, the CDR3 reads TGTGCCAGTAGAGGAACGGGAGGAAGCAATCAGCCCCAGCATTTT.

CDR3 protein: CAISEAAGGEGRDTQYF. In DNA, the CDR3 is TGTGCCATCAGTGAAGCCGCAGGGGGCGAGGGACGGGATACGCAGTATTTT. This rearrangement joins TRBV10-3 to TRBJ2-3; 8 positions match TRBD1. The ends lost 3 bases at V and 6 bases at J; junction bases unmatched: 14. Germline V gene sequence: CDR1 ENHRY, CDR2 SYGVKD. The CDR3 extends over 17 amino acids.

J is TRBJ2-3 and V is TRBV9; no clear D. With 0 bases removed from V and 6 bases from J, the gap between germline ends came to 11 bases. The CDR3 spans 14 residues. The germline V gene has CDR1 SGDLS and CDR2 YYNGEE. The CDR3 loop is CASSVVEEWDTQYF. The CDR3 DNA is TGTGCCAGCAGCGTAGTTGAGGAGTGGGATACGCAGTATTTT.

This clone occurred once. CDR3 amino acids: CASTTIGLAIGELFF. DNA of the CDR3: TGTGCCAGCACCACTATCGGACTAGCGATAGGGGAGCTGTTTTTT. V usage is TRBV27 and J usage is TRBJ2-2; 9 positions agree with TRBD2. CDR1 is MNHEY, CDR2 SMNVEV, per germline (reference sequence). The CDR3 has 15 residues. Trimming took 7 bases from V and 8 from J; bases not matched to a gene: 11.

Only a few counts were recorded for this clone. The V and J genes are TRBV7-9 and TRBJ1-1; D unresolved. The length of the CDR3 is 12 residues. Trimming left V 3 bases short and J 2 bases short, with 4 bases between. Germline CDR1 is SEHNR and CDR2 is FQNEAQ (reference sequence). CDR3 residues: CASSLSNTEAFF. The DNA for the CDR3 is TGTGCCAGCAGCTTGTCCAACACTGAAGCTTTCTTT.

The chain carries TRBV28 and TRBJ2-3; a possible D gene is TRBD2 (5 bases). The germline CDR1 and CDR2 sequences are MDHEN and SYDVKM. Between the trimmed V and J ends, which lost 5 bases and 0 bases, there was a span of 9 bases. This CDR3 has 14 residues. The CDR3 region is CASSNGLSTDTQYF. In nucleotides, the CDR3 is TGTGCCAGCAGTAACGGACTGAGCACAGATACGCAGTATTTT.

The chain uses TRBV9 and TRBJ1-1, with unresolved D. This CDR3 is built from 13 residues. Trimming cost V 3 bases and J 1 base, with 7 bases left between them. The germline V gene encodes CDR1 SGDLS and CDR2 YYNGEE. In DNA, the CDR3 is TGTGCCAGCAGCGCAAGGGAGAACACTGAAGCTTTCTTT. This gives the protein CASSARENTEAFF.

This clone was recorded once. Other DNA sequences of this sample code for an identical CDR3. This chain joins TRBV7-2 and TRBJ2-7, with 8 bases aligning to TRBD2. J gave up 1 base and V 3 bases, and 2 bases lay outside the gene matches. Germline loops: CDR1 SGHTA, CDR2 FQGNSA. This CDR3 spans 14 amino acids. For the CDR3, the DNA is TGTGCCAGCAGCTTGGCGGGAGGATCCTACGAGCAGTACTTC. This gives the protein CASSLAGGSYEQYF.

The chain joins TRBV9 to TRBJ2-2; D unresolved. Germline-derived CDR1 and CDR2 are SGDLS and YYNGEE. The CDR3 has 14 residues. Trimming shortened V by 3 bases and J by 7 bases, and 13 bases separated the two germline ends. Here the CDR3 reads CASSEGSSNGELFF. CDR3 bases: TGTGCCAGCAGCGAGGGATCTTCGAACGGGGAGCTGTTTTTT.

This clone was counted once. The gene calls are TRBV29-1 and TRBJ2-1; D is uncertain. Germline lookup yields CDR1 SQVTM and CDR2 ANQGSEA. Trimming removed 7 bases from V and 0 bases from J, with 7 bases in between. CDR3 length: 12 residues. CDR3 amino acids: CSDRYSYNEQFF. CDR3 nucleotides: TGCAGCGACCGATACTCCTACAATGAGCAGTTCTTC.

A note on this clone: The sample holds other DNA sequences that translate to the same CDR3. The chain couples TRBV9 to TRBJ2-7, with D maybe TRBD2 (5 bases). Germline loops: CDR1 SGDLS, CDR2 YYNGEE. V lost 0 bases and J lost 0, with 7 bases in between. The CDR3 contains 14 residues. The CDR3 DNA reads TGTGCCAGCAGCGTAGGTGGGAGCTCCTACGAGCAGTACTTC. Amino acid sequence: CASSVGGSSYEQYF.

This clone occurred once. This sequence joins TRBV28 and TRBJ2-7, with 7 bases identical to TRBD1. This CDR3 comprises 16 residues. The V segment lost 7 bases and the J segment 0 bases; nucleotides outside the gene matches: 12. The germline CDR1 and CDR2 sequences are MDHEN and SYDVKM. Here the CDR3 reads CASKEDGTVLSYEQYF. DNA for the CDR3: TGTGCCAGCAAAGAGGACGGGACAGTCCTCTCCTACGAGCAGTACTTC. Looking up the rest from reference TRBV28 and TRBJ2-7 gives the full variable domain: DVKVTQSSRYLVKRTGEKVFLECVQDMDHENMFWYRQDPGLGLRLIYFSYDVKMKEKGDIPEGYSVSREKKERFSLILESASTNQTSMYLCASKEDGTVLSYEQYFGPGTRLTVT.

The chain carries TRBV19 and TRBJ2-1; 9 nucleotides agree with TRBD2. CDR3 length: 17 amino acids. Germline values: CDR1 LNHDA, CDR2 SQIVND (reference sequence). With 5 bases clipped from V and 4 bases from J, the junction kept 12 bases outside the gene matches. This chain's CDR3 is CASSATGTSFFYNEQFF. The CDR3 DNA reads TGTGCCAGTAGTGCGACCGGGACTAGCTTTTTTTACAATGAGCAGTTCTTC.

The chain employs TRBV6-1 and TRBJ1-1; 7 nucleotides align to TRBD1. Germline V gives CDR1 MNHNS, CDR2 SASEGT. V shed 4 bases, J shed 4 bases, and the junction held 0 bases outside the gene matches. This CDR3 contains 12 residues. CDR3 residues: CASSAGGTEAFF. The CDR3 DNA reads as TGTGCCAGCAGTGCAGGGGGCACTGAAGCTTTCTTT.

CDR3 coding DNA: TGTGCCAGCAGTTTCGGTAGGGGGCAGCCCCAGCATTTT. Amino acids: CASSFGRGQPQHF. The rearrangement uses TRBV28 and TRBJ1-5, with D maybe TRBD1 (6 bases). Trimming removed 3 bases from V and 7 bases from J, with 10 bases in between. This CDR3 has 13 residues. The germline V gene has CDR1 MDHEN and CDR2 SYDVKM.

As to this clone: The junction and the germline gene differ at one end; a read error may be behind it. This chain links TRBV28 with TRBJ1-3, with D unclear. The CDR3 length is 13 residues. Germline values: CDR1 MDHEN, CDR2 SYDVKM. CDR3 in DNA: TGTGCCAGCGGCGACATATCGGGAAACACCACATATTTT. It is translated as CASGDISGNTTYF.

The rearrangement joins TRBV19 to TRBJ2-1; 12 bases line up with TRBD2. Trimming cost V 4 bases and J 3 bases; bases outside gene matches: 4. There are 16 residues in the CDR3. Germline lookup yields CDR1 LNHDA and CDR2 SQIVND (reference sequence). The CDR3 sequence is CASSSGTSGLYNEQFF. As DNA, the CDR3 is TGTGCCAGTAGTAGTGGGACTAGCGGGCTCTACAATGAGCAGTTCTTC.

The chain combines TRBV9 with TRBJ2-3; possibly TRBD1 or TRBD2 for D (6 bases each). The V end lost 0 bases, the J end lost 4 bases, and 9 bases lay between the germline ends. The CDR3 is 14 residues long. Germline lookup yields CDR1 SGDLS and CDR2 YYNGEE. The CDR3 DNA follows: TGTGCCAGCAGCGTAGCGGGGGCGTCAGATACGCAGTATTTT. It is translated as CASSVAGASDTQYF.

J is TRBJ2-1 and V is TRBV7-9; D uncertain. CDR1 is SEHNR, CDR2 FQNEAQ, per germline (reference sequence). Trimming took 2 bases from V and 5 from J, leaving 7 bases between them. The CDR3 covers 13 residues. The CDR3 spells CASSLQADNEQFF. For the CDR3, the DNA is TGTGCCAGCAGCTTACAAGCCGACAATGAGCAGTTCTTC.

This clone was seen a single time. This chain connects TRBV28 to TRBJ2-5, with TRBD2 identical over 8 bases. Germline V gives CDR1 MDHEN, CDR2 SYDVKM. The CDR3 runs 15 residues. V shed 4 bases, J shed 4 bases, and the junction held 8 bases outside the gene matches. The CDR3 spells CASSYLAGLGETQYF. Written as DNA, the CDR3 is TGTGCCAGCAGTTACCTAGCGGGCCTAGGAGAGACCCAGTACTTC.

For the CDR3, the DNA is TGCGCCAGCAGCCGGACCGCAGGGGGCTTGGAGACCCAGTACTTC. This sequence encodes CASSRTAGGLETQYF. The chain has TRBV10-1 and TRBJ2-5, with 8 positions matching TRBD1. The CDR3 has 15 amino acids. Looked up from germline, CDR1 is WNHNN and CDR2 is SYGVQD (reference sequence). Trimming took 6 bases from V and 5 from J; bases not matched to a gene: 11.

CDR3 DNA: TGTGCCAGTAGTGAACCTAGCAGACTCTCCTACAATGAGCAGTTCTTC. This sequence encodes CASSEPSRLSYNEQFF. The V and J genes are TRBV19 and TRBJ2-1, with D possibly TRBD2 on 5 matching bases. The V end lost 5 bases, the J end lost 0 bases, and 14 bases lay between the germline ends. Germline V lookup: CDR1 LNHDA, CDR2 SQIVND (reference sequence). The CDR3 loop spans 16 amino acids.

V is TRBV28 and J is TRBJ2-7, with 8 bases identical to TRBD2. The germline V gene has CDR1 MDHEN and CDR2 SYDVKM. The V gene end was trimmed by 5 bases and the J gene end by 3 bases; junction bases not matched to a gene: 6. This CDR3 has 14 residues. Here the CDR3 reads CASSPHGGVYEQYF. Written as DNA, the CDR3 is TGTGCCAGCAGTCCCCACGGGGGGGTCTACGAGCAGTACTTC.

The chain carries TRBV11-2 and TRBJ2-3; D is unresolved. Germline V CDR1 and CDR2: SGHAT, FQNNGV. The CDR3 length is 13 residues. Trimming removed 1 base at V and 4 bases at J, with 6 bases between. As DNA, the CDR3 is TGTGCCAGCAGCTTAGTTCAGCCAGATACGCAGTATTTT. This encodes CASSLVQPDTQYF.

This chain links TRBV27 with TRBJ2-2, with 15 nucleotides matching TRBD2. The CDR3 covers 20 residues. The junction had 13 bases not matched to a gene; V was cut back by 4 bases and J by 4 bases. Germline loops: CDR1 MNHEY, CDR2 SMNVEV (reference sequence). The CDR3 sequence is CASSYLTGTSGRIGTGELFF. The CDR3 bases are TGTGCCAGCAGTTATCTAACCGGGACTAGCGGGAGGATAGGCACCGGGGAGCTGTTTTTT.

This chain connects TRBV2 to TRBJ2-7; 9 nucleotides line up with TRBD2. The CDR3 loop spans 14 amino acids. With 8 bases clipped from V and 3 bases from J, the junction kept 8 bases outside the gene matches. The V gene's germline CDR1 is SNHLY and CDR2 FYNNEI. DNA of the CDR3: TGTGCCAGCGGTTCTAGCGGGATTTTCTACGAGCAGTACTTC. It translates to CASGSSGIFYEQYF.

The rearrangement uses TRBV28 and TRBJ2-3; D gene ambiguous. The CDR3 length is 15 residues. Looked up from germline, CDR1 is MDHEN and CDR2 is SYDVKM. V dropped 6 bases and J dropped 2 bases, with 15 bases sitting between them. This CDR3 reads CASSHTKPDTDTQYF. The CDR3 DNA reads TGTGCCAGCAGCCACACTAAACCGGACACAGATACGCAGTATTTT.